The 14 T cell receptor beta chains below all came from one sample that was sequenced in a study of T cell changes during pregnancy in multiple sclerosis (dated by TCRdb to between 2018 and 2021). Libraries were constructed by the immunoSEQ multiplex PCR assay. As stored in TCRdb, this immuneACCESS dataset retains in-frame rearrangements with V and J assigned. A fraction of the clones does not appear; measured against another copy, unresolved V genes explain less than half of the discrepancy, and the remainder lacks a known reason. For this sample there are approximately 94,000 clones; around 92% appear just once. 1.9% of the sample is taken by the ten largest. This specimen consisted of peripheral blood, obtained after pregnancy. The receptor set was obtained from a female donor with multiple sclerosis, enrolled in a pregnancy study.

The chain employs TRBV27 and TRBJ2-1; TRBD2 agrees at 11 bases. The CDR3 extends over 18 amino acids. Germline V gives CDR1 MNHEY, CDR2 SMNVEV (reference sequence). Losses at the gene ends were 2 bases for V and 8 bases for J; bases not matched to a gene: 14. The CDR3: CASSLKILAGVVIDEQFF. For the CDR3, the DNA is TGTGCCAGCAGTTTAAAAATACTAGCGGGAGTGGTTATCGATGAGCAGTTCTTC.

This chain connects TRBV4-3 to TRBJ1-2; tentative D call: TRBD1 (6 bases). With 0 bases removed from V and 5 bases from J, the gap between germline ends came to 13 bases. Looked up from germline, CDR1 is LGHNA and CDR2 is YSLEER. The CDR3 covers 15 residues. In DNA, the CDR3 is TGCGCCAGCAGCCAAGATGTTGGGACAACGTATGGCTACACCTTC. Residues: CASSQDVGTTYGYTF.

This rearrangement joins TRBV5-1 to TRBJ2-2; D may be TRBD2 (5 bases). Trimming took 0 bases from V and 0 from J, leaving 9 bases between them. The CDR3 loop spans 16 amino acids. The germline V gene has CDR1 SGHRS and CDR2 YFSETQ. Here the CDR3 reads CASSLDGVANTGELFF. Written as DNA, the CDR3 is TGCGCCAGCAGCTTGGACGGGGTAGCGAACACCGGGGAGCTGTTTTTT. Drawing the rest from reference TRBV5-1 and TRBJ2-2, the complete variable domain is KAGVTQTPRYLIKTRGQQVTLSCSPISGHRSVSWYQQTPGQGLQFLFEYFSETQRNKGNFPGRFSGRQFSNSRSEMNVSTLELGDSALYLCASSLDGVANTGELFFGEGSRLTVL.

The rearrangement links TRBV6-6 to TRBJ1-1, with TRBD1 matching over 11 bases. The J segment lost 11 bases and the V segment lost 4 bases, leaving 9 bases of the junction unmatched. The CDR3 contains 14 residues. Germline CDR1 reads MNHNY; CDR2 reads SVGAGI (reference sequence). In nucleotides, the CDR3 is TGTGCCAGCAGTTTCCGGACAGGGGGCGAGTCGGCTTTCTTT. Protein: CASSFRTGGESAFF.

This sequence joins TRBV6-5 and TRBJ2-1; TRBD2 agrees at 14 bases. With 6 bases clipped from V and 6 bases from J, the junction kept 4 bases outside the gene matches. The CDR3 spans 15 residues. Germline V gene sequence: CDR1 MNHEY, CDR2 SVGAGI. Here the CDR3 DNA reads TGTGCCAGCAGCGGACTAGCGGGAGGCATCAATGAGCAGTTCTTC. The encoded protein is CASSGLAGGINEQFF.

V is TRBV6-5 and J is TRBJ2-7; 9 bases agree with TRBD2. There are 15 residues in the CDR3. CDR1 is MNHEY and CDR2 is SVGAGI in the germline V gene. J gave up 1 base and V 2 bases, and 3 bases lay outside the gene matches. In DNA form, the CDR3 reads TGTGCCAGCAGTTACACGGGACTAGCTTCCTACGAGCAGTACTTC. Protein product: CASSYTGLASYEQYF.

In its sample, this clone was seen once. The CDR3: CASSLLDEGYTF. The DNA of the CDR3 is TGTGCCAGCAGCTTGCTTGATGAGGGCTACACCTTC. V is TRBV5-6 and J is TRBJ1-2; D unclear. Germline V gene data show CDR1 as SGHDT and CDR2 as YYEEEE. CDR3 size: 12 residues. Trimming shortened V by 1 base and J by 8 bases, and 9 bases separated the two germline ends.

The chain joins TRBV18 to TRBJ2-7; 10 nucleotides agree with TRBD1. The ends lost 3 bases at V and 7 bases at J; junction bases unmatched: 6. The CDR3 runs 14 residues. Per germline, CDR1 KGHSH and CDR2 LQKENI. For the CDR3, the DNA is TGTGCCAGCTCACCCGGGACAGGGGTAACTGAGCAGTACTTC. Protein: CASSPGTGVTEQYF. The whole variable domain, filled in from reference TRBV18 and TRBJ2-7, reads NAGVMQNPRHLVRRRGQEARLRCSPMKGHSHVYWYRQLPEEGLKFMVYLQKENIIDESGMPKERFSAEFPKEGPSILRIQQVVRGDSAAYFCASSPGTGVTEQYFGPGTRLTVT.

V usage is TRBV7-2 and J usage is TRBJ1-1; a weak D match, TRBD1 (6 bases). The CDR3 spans 14 residues. CDR1 is SGHTA, CDR2 FQGNSA, per germline. Trimming pared 7 bases from V and 1 base from J, leaving 13 bases between. The CDR3: CASTRGTANTEAFF. CDR3 DNA sequence: TGTGCCAGCACCAGGGGAACGGCGAACACTGAAGCTTTCTTT.

The J gene is TRBJ2-2, the V gene TRBV5-5; D perhaps matches TRBD1 (6 bases). The CDR3 is 17 amino acids. Germline values: CDR1 SGHKS, CDR2 YYEKEE (reference sequence). Trimming took 4 bases from V and 0 from J, leaving 16 bases between them. CDR3 DNA: TGTGCCAGCAGCGGGCGTAAAGGGACATCGAACACCGGGGAGCTGTTTTTT. Amino acids: CASSGRKGTSNTGELFF.

The rearrangement joins TRBV29-1 to TRBJ1-1, with 7 bases that match TRBD1. V lost 6 bases to trimming and J lost 6 bases; unmatched junction nucleotides: 7. This CDR3 contains 12 residues. CDR1 is SQVTM and CDR2 is ANQGSEA in the germline V gene. The CDR3 region is CSVPGGLAEAFF. In DNA, the CDR3 is TGCAGCGTCCCAGGGGGTCTCGCTGAAGCTTTCTTT.

CDR3 sequence reads: CASSRDIGIMGTQYF. The DNA of the CDR3 is TGTGCCAGCAGTCGGGACATTGGGATAATGGGGACCCAGTACTTC. The chain links TRBV6-5 to TRBJ2-5; D is perhaps TRBD1 (6 bases). Germline V gene data show CDR1 as MNHEY and CDR2 as SVGAGI. Trimming took off 5 bases at V and 7 bases at J, with 20 bases between the two ends. This CDR3 comprises 15 residues.

J is TRBJ2-7 and V is TRBV10-3; D may be TRBD2 (6 bases). The germline CDR1 and CDR2 sequences are ENHRY and SYGVKD. Trimming pared 2 bases from V and 3 bases from J, leaving 11 bases between. The CDR3 length is 14 residues. CDR3 bases: TGTGCCATCAGTGAGGGGGGGATTGGCTACGAGCAGTACTTC. Translating gives CAISEGGIGYEQYF.

The chain couples TRBV7-7 to TRBJ2-7; 7 bases align to TRBD1. V lost 2 bases to trimming and J lost 3 bases; unmatched junction nucleotides: 7. The CDR3 has 15 residues. Per the germline V gene, CDR1 is SSHAT and CDR2 is FNYEAQ (reference sequence). The CDR3 spells CASSLTLGTDYEQYF. The CDR3 bases are TGTGCCAGCAGCTTAACCCTCGGGACAGACTACGAGCAGTACTTC.